Following are 21 T cell receptor beta chains from one sample sequenced in a study of beta chain features in type 1 diabetes. The sequenced template was cDNA made from the entire isolated RNA. Generated by immunoSEQ multiplex PCR, the TCRdb table keeps only in-frame clones and is missing some. The repertoire holds 850,000 to 900,000 clones, with roughly 17% as singletons. Sequenced sample: naive CD4+ T cells from blood. The receptors shown here come from a woman aged 18-29 years in good health.

This clone was recorded a few times. The chain links TRBV4-2 to TRBJ2-1; D unresolved. From germline, CDR1 is LGHNA and CDR2 YNFKEQ. Trimming stripped 0 bases from V and 7 bases from J, with 10 bases between. The CDR3 has 14 residues. Here the CDR3 reads CASSQDTARNEQFF. DNA of the CDR3: TGTGCCAGCAGCCAAGATACGGCTAGAAATGAGCAGTTCTTC.

This clone came up a few times. The chain employs TRBV29-1 and TRBJ2-1; D is unclear. Germline V gene lookup returns CDR1 SQVTM and CDR2 ANQGSEA. There are 13 residues in the CDR3. Trimming cost V 6 bases and J 0 bases, with 9 bases left between them. The CDR3 nucleotides are TGCAGCGTCAGACCAAGCTCCTACAATGAGCAGTTCTTC. Its translation is CSVRPSSYNEQFF.

This clone was seen a handful of times. The V and J genes are TRBV4-2 and TRBJ2-5, with 13 bases aligning to TRBD2. V dropped 2 bases and J dropped 5; count of bases not matched to a gene: 5. Germline lookup yields CDR1 LGHNA and CDR2 YNFKEQ. CDR3 length: 16 residues. The CDR3 sequence: CASSQRGTSGAETQYF. CDR3 DNA sequence: TGTGCCAGCAGCCAACGGGGGACTAGCGGGGCGGAGACCCAGTACTTC.

The table lists this clone with a count of one. V usage is TRBV19 and J usage is TRBJ1-1; TRBD1 might be the D (6 bases). This CDR3 is built from 12 residues. Trimming took 4 bases from V and 9 from J, leaving 12 bases between them. CDR1 is LNHDA, CDR2 SQIVND, per germline (reference sequence). CDR3: CASSTQGNQAFF. As DNA, the CDR3 is TGTGCCAGTAGTACTCAGGGGAATCAAGCTTTCTTT.

The rearrangement uses TRBV7-9 and TRBJ2-4, with a possible D match to TRBD1 (6 bases). With 1 base removed from V and 4 bases from J, the gap between germline ends came to 14 bases. Looked up from germline, CDR1 is SEHNR and CDR2 is FQNEAQ (reference sequence). The CDR3 has 16 residues. The CDR3 DNA sequence: TGTGCCAGCAGCTTAGGTTGGGGGCTGGGAAAAAACATTCAGTACTTC. Translation: CASSLGWGLGKNIQYF.

The V and J genes are TRBV21-1 and TRBJ1-1. TRBV21-1 is a documented pseudogene. CDR3 length: 15 residues. CDR3 nucleotide sequence: TGTGCCAGCAGCACACTCCCGCACGTGGACACTGAAGCTTTCTTT. Its translation is CASSTLPHVDTEAFF.

This clone was counted between two and nine times. This chain joins TRBV9 and TRBJ2-2, with 9 bases matching TRBD1. V was clipped by 2 bases and J by 5 bases; unmatched bases: 4. Looked up from germline, CDR1 is SGDLS and CDR2 is YYNGEE. This CDR3 comprises 15 residues. CDR3 residues: CASSVGTGSTGELFF. In DNA form, the CDR3 reads TGTGCCAGCAGCGTTGGGACAGGGAGTACCGGGGAGCTGTTTTTT.

About this clone: Other DNA sequences within the sample encode an identical CDR3. The chain combines TRBV20-1 with TRBJ2-7; D ambiguous. The V end was cut by 2 bases, the J end by 3 bases, with 2 bases between. The germline CDR1 and CDR2 sequences are DFQATT and SNEGSKA (reference sequence). This CDR3 has 10 amino acids. The CDR3 loop reads CSARHYEQYF. Here the CDR3 DNA reads TGCAGTGCTAGACACTACGAGCAGTACTTC.

The chain links TRBV7-9 to TRBJ2-7; D unresolved. The V end lost 3 bases, the J end lost 5 bases, and 5 bases lay between the germline ends. The CDR3 runs 11 residues. Germline CDR1 and CDR2: SEHNR and FQNEAQ (reference sequence). The CDR3 here is CASSFWNEQYF. CDR3 nucleotides: TGTGCCAGCAGCTTCTGGAACGAGCAGTACTTC.

This clone was seen a handful of times. The genes are TRBV7-9 and TRBJ2-5; D not resolved. The V and J ends lost 6 bases and 5 bases respectively, with 22 bases between them. The CDR3 is made up of 16 amino acids. The V gene's germline CDR1 is SEHNR and CDR2 FQNEAQ (reference sequence). The CDR3 loop reads CASSRLTGFSGETQYF. The CDR3 DNA is TGTGCCAGCAGTCGTCTGACGGGCTTCTCCGGGGAGACCCAGTACTTC. Drawing the rest from reference TRBV7-9 and TRBJ2-5, the complete variable domain is DTGVSQNPRHKITKRGQNVTFRCDPISEHNRLYWYRQTLGQGPEFLTYFQNEAQLEKSRLLSDRFSAERPKGSFSTLEIQRTEQGDSAMYLCASSRLTGFSGETQYFGPGTRLLVL.

Only a few counts were recorded for this clone. CDR3 bases: TGTGCCACCCAGGATCGGGGACTAGCTGGCGGGGAGCTGTTTTTT. This sequence encodes CATQDRGLAGGELFF. The chain links TRBV6-5 to TRBJ2-2; 9 bases line up with TRBD2. The CDR3 covers 15 residues. J lost 7 bases, V lost 10 bases, and 13 bases had no gene match. CDR1 and CDR2 from the germline V gene are MNHEY and SVGAGI.

This clone was recorded a few times. The chain is built from TRBV11-2 and TRBJ2-1, with D tentatively TRBD1 or TRBD2 (6 bases each). CDR1 and CDR2 from the germline V gene are SGHAT and FQNNGV. V was clipped by 5 bases and J by 10 bases, with 18 bases between them. The CDR3 spans 14 residues. For the CDR3, the DNA is TGTGCCAGCAGCGCCGGGACTGACAGGATCGAGCAGTTCTTC. This translates into CASSAGTDRIEQFF.

This clone was seen only a few times. The CDR3 nucleotides are TGTGCCAGCAGCTTAGATGTGGGGGTTCGGAATGAAAAACTGTTTTTT. Its translation: CASSLDVGVRNEKLFF. V gene TRBV11-2 combines with J gene TRBJ1-4, with TRBD1 as a possible D gene (5 bases). The V end lost 0 bases, the J end lost 5 bases, and 13 bases lay between the germline ends. Germline CDR1 and CDR2: SGHAT and FQNNGV. This CDR3 has 16 residues.

The chain recombines TRBV7-3 with TRBJ2-1; TRBD2 might be the D (5 bases). Germline V gives CDR1 SGHTA, CDR2 FQGTGA. V dropped 4 bases and J dropped 1 base, with 11 bases sitting between them. The CDR3 has 15 residues. The CDR3 spells CASSSERSSYNEQFF. The CDR3 region has the DNA TGTGCCAGCAGCTCAGAGCGGAGTTCCTACAATGAGCAGTTCTTC.

J is TRBJ2-1 and V is TRBV6-6; D is uncertain. The CDR3 covers 13 residues. CDR1 and CDR2 (germline): MNHNY, SVGAGI (reference sequence). Trimming stripped 2 bases from V and 3 bases from J, with 5 bases between. The CDR3 loop reads CASSYRVYNEQFF. In DNA, the CDR3 is TGTGCCAGCAGTTACAGGGTCTACAATGAGCAGTTCTTC.

The V call is TRBV5-1, the J call TRBJ2-2; TRBD1 might be the D (6 bases). Trimming took 5 bases from V and 6 from J, leaving 20 bases between them. Germline V gene lookup returns CDR1 SGHRS and CDR2 YFSETQ. This CDR3 has 16 amino acids. CDR3 in amino acids: CASRTRDTSNPGELFF. The DNA of the CDR3 is TGCGCCAGCAGAACCAGGGACACGTCTAATCCCGGGGAGCTGTTTTTT.

This clone came up a few times. The chain uses TRBV19 and TRBJ2-1; the match to TRBD2 covers 12 bases. Germline-derived CDR1 and CDR2 are LNHDA and SQIVND (reference sequence). The V gene end was trimmed by 6 bases and the J gene end by 0 bases; junction bases not matched to a gene: 12. The CDR3 has 19 amino acids. The CDR3 sequence: CASSISGLAGPGSYNEQFF. As DNA, the CDR3 is TGTGCCAGTAGCATCTCAGGACTAGCGGGACCCGGCTCCTACAATGAGCAGTTCTTC.

This clone was found a few times. The chain recombines TRBV28 with TRBJ1-2; TRBD1 might be the D (6 bases). Per the germline V gene, CDR1 is MDHEN and CDR2 is SYDVKM. Trimming took 6 bases from V and 4 from J, leaving 12 bases between them. The CDR3 is 13 residues long. This CDR3 is CASSRGLIYGYTF. CDR3 bases: TGTGCCAGCAGCAGGGGCCTGATCTATGGCTACACCTTC.

V is TRBV5-1 and J is TRBJ2-1; 11 nucleotides line up with TRBD1. The ends lost 4 bases at V and 6 bases at J; junction bases unmatched: 6. The germline gives CDR1 SGHRS, CDR2 YFSETQ. The CDR3 has 15 residues. CDR3 nucleotides: TGCGCCAGCAGCCGTGGGACAGGGGGAATCAATGAGCAGTTCTTC. Protein product: CASSRGTGGINEQFF.

V and J are TRBV4-2 and TRBJ2-2, with a weak D call TRBD2 (5 bases). Germline V gives CDR1 LGHNA, CDR2 YNFKEQ. V lost 6 bases, J lost 2 bases, and 7 bases lay in between. This CDR3 is built from 13 residues. Here the CDR3 reads CASRADNTGELFF. CDR3 DNA sequence: TGTGCCAGCAGAGCGGACAACACCGGGGAGCTGTTTTTT.

This chain connects TRBV7-2 to TRBJ2-1; D is perhaps TRBD2 (7 bases). The CDR3 covers 17 residues. Looked up from germline, CDR1 is SGHTA and CDR2 is FQGNSA. V lost 5 bases and J 2 bases, leaving 19 bases between the germline ends. The chain's CDR3 is CASSLSWGGGTYNEQFF. In DNA form, the CDR3 reads TGTGCCAGCAGCCTATCGTGGGGGGGCGGAACCTACAATGAGCAGTTCTTC.